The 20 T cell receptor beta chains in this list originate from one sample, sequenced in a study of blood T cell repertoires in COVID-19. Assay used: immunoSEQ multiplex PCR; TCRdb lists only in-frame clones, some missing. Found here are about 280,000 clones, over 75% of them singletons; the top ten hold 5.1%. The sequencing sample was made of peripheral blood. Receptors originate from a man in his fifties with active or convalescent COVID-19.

The CDR3 bases are TGCAGCGTTGTGGGCATGGGGCCTTCTGGGGCCAACGTCCTGACTTTC. Translation: CSVVGMGPSGANVLTF. This chain connects TRBV29-1 to TRBJ2-6; TRBD1 might be the D (5 bases). CDR3 length: 16 residues. Germline assignment: CDR1 SQVTM and CDR2 ANQGSEA. Trimming shortened V by 4 bases and J by 1 base, and 14 bases separated the two germline ends.

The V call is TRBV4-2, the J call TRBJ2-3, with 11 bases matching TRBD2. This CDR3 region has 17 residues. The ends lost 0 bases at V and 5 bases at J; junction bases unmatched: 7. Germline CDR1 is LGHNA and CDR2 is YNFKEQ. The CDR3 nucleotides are TGTGCCAGCAGCCAAGAAGCTTTAGCGGGAGGGGGAGATACGCAGTATTTT. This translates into CASSQEALAGGGDTQYF.

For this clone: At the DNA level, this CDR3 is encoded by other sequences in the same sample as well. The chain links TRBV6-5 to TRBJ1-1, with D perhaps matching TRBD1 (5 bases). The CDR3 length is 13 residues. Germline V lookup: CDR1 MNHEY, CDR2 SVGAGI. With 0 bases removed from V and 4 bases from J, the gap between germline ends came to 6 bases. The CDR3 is CASSYSRGTEAFF. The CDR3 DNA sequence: TGTGCCAGCAGTTACTCTAGGGGCACTGAAGCTTTCTTT.

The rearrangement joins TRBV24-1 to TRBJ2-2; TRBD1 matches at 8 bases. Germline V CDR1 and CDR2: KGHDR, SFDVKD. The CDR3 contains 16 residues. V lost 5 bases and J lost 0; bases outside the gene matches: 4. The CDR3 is CATSALTGANTGELFF. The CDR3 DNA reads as TGTGCCACCAGTGCTCTGACAGGGGCGAACACCGGGGAGCTGTTTTTT.

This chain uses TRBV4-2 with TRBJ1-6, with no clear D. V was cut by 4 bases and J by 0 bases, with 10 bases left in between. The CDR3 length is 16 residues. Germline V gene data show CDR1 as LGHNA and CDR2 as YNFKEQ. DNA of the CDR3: TGTGCCAGCAGCCCCACACAAAGCTCCTATAATTCACCCCTCCACTTT. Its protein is CASSPTQSSYNSPLHF.

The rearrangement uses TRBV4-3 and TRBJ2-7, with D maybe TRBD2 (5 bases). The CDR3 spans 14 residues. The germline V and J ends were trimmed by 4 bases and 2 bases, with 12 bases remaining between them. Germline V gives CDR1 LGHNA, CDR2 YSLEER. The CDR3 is CASSRGYGTYEQYF. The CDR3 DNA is TGCGCCAGCAGCCGTGGATACGGGACCTACGAGCAGTACTTC.

The CDR3 here is CASSLGAGLTVETQYF. In nucleotides, the CDR3 is TGTGCCAGCAGCTTGGGGGCGGGACTCACCGTAGAGACCCAGTACTTC. The V call is TRBV5-4, the J call TRBJ2-5, with D tentatively TRBD2 (6 bases). Germline lookup yields CDR1 SGHNT and CDR2 YYREEE (reference sequence). The ends were cut back, 0 bases at V and 4 bases at J, with 16 bases in the middle. CDR3 length: 16 residues.

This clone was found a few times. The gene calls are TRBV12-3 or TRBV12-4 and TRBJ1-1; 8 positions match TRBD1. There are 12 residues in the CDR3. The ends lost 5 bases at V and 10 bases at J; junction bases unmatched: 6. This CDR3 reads CASSMNRGRAFF. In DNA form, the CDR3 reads TGTGCCAGCAGTATGAACAGGGGGAGAGCTTTCTTT.

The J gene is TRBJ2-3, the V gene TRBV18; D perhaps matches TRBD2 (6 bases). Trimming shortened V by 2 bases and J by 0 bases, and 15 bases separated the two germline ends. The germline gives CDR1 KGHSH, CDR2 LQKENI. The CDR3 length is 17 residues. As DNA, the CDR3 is TGTGCCAGCTCACCAAGCGGGCAGGCCCGTAGCACAGATACGCAGTATTTT. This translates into CASSPSGQARSTDTQYF.

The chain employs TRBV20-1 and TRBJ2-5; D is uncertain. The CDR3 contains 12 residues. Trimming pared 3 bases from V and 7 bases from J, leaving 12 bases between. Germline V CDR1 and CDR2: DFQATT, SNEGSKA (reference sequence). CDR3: CSASGQVGTQYF. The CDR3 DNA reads TGCAGTGCTAGTGGCCAGGTTGGGACCCAGTACTTC.

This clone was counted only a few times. The CDR3 bases are TGTGCCAGCCGCGAGATCATGAACACTGAAGCTTTCTTT. It translates to CASREIMNTEAFF. The gene calls are TRBV2 and TRBJ1-1; D uncertain. The germline V gene encodes CDR1 SNHLY and CDR2 FYNNEI. The V gene lost 8 bases and the J gene lost 0 bases, with 10 bases spanning the gap. The CDR3 totals 13 residues.

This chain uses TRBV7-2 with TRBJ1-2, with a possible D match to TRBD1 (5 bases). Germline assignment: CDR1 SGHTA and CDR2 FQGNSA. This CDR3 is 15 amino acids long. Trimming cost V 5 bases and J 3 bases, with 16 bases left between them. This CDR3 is CASSPYLPRDYGYTF. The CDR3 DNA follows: TGTGCCAGCAGCCCGTATCTGCCCAGGGACTATGGCTACACCTTC.

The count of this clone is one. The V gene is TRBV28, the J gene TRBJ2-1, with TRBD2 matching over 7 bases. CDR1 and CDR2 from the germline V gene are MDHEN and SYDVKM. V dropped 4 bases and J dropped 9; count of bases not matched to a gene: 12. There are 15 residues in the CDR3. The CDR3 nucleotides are TGTGCCAGCAGTTCCCCGCTATCCGGGGGGAGTGAGCAGTTCTTC. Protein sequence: CASSSPLSGGSEQFF.

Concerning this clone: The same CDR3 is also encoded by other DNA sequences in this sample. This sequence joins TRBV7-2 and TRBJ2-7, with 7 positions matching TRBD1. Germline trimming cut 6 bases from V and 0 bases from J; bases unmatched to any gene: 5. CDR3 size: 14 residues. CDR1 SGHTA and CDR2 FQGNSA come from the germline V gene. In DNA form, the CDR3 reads TGTGCCAGCAGTTTTACAGGGGCCTCCTACGAGCAGTACTTC. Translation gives CASSFTGASYEQYF.

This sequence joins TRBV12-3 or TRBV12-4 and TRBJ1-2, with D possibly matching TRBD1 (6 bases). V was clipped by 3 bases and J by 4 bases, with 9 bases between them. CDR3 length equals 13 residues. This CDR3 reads CASSFNRVYGYTF. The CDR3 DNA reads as TGTGCCAGCAGTTTTAACAGGGTCTATGGCTACACCTTC.

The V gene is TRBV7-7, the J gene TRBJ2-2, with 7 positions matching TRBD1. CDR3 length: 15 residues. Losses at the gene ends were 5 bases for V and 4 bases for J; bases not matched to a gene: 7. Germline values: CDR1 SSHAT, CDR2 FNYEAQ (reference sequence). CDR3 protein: CASSINRGATGELFF. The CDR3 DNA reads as TGTGCCAGCAGCATCAACAGGGGAGCCACCGGGGAGCTGTTTTTT.

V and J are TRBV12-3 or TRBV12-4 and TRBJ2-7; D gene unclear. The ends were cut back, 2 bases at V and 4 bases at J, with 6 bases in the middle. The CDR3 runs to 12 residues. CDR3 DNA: TGTGCCAGCAGTTTAACGAGGTACGAGCAGTACTTC. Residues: CASSLTRYEQYF.

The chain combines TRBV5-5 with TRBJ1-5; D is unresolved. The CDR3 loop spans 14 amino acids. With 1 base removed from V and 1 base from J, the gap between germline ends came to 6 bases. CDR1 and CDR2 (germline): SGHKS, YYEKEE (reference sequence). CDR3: CASSLILSNQPQHF. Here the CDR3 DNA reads TGTGCCAGCAGCTTGATACTAAGCAATCAGCCCCAGCATTTT.

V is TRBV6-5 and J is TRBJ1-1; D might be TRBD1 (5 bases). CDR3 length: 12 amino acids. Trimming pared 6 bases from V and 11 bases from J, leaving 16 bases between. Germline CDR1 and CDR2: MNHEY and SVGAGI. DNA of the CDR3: TGTGCCAGCAGCATCGGACAACGTCCGGCTTTCTTT. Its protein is CASSIGQRPAFF.

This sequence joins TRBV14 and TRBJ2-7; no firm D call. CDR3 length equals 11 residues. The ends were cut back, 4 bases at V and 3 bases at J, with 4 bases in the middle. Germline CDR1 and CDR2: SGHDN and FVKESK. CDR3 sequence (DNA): TGTGCCAGCAGCCGCGACTACGAGCAGTACTTC. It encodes CASSRDYEQYF.